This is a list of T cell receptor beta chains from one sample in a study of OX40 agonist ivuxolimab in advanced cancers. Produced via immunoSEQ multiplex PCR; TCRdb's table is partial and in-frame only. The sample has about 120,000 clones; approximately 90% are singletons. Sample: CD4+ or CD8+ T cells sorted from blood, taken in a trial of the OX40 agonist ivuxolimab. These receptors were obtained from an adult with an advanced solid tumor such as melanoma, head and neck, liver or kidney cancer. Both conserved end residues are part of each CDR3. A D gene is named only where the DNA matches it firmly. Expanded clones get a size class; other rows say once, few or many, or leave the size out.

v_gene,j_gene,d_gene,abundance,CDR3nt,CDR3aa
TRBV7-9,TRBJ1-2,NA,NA,TGTGCCAGCAGCTTCTCAGGGGCGAGGAATGGCTACACCTTC,CASSFSGARNGYTF
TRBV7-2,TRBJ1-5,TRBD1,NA,TGTGCCAGCAGCGCTACGACAGGGGGCGCGGGGCAGCCCCAGCATTTT,CASSATTGGAGQPQHF
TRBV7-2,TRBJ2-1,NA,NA,TGTGCCAGCAGCTTAGGGTGGGCGAACAATGAGCAGTTCTTC,CASSLGWANNEQFF
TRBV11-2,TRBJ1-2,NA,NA,TGTGCCAGCAGCTTAGAGGTGGGGGCGCTTGGCTACACCTTC,CASSLEVGALGYTF
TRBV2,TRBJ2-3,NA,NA,TGTGCCAGCACACAGGCGATTAGCACAGATACGCAGTATTTT,CASTQAISTDTQYF
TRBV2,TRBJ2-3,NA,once,TGTGCCAGCGGGGCCACAGATACGCAGTATTTT,CASGATDTQYF
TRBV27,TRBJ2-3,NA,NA,TGTGCCAGCAGTTACAAGGAGGCAGATACGCAGTATTTT,CASSYKEADTQYF
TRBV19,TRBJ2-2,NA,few,TGTGCCAGTAGTATTGAAGTGGGAACCGGGGAGCTGTTTTTT,CASSIEVGTGELFF
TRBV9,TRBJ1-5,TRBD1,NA,TGTGCCAGCGGGGAGACAGGGGGCAATCAGCCCCAGCATTTT,CASGETGGNQPQHF
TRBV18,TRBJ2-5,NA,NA,TGTGCCAGCTCACCAACTCAAGAGACCCAGTACTTC,CASSPTQETQYF
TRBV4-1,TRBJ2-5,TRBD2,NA,TGCGCCAGCAGACCGGGACTAGCGGGGGGGATATTAGAGACCCAGTACTTC,CASRPGLAGGILETQYF
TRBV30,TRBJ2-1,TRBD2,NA,TGTGCCTGGAGTAAGACTAGCGGGGGGGCCCAATTCTTC,CAWSKTSGGAQFF
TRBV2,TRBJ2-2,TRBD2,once,TGTGCCAGCAGCCCGGAAAGGGAGGGGAACACCGGGGAGCTGTTTTTT,CASSPEREGNTGELFF
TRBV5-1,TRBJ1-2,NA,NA,TGCGCCAGCAGCTCAACAGGGAACTATGGCTACACCTTC,CASSSTGNYGYTF
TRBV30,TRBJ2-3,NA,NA,TGTGCCTGGAGCAGTGGCAGAGATACGCAGTATTTT,CAWSSGRDTQYF
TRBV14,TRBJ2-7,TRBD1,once,TGTGCCAGCAGCGGACAGGGGGAAAAGCAGTACTTC,CASSGQGEKQYF
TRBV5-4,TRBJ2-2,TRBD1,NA,TGTGCCAGCAGCTTGGGACAGGGGGCGGATACCGGGGAGCTGTTTTTT,CASSLGQGADTGELFF
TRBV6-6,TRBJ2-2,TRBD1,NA,TGTGCCAGCGGGACAGGGGGCATCGGGGAGCTGTTTTTT,CASGTGGIGELFF
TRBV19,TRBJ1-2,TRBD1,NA,TGTGCCAGTACTCCACAGGGGATTCCCTATGGCTACACCTTC,CASTPQGIPYGYTF
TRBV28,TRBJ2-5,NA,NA,TGTGCCAGCGTGAGCGCCCCCCGGGAGACCCAGTACTTC,CASVSAPRETQYF
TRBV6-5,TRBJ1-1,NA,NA,TGTGCCAGCAGTTTGACAATGAACACTGAAGCTTTCTTT,CASSLTMNTEAFF
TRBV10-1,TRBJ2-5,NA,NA,TGCGCCAGCTCCCCGATAGGGGGTAGTAGAGAGACCCAGTACTTC,CASSPIGGSRETQYF
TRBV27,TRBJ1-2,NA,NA,TGTGCCAGCAGTCCACAGGGTAACTATGGCTACACCTTC,CASSPQGNYGYTF
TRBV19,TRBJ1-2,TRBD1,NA,TGTGCCAGTACCGGGGCAGGGGGCGAGGGCTACACCTTC,CASTGAGGEGYTF
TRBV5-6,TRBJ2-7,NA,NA,TGTGCCAGCAGCTTGGATGGCACCCTCTACGAGCAGTACTTC,CASSLDGTLYEQYF
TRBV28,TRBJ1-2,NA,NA,TGTGCCAGCAGTGCGGGGGGGGCGAGTAACTATGGCTACACCTTC,CASSAGGASNYGYTF
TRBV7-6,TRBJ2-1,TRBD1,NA,TGTGCCAGCAGCTTAGCCAGAGGGAACCGTATGCAGGGGGCCGCCTACAATGAGCAGTTCTTC,CASSLARGNRMQGAAYNEQFF
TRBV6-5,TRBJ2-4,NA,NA,TGTGCCAGCAGTACTGGGGAGGTAGCCAAAAACATTCAGTACTTC,CASSTGEVAKNIQYF
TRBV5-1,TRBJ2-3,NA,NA,TGCGCCAGCAGCGGGGAGACAGGTCGCACAGATACGCAGTATTTT,CASSGETGRTDTQYF
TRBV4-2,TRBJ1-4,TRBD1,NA,TGTGCCAGCAGCCAAGATTGGGGACAGGGGAATGAAAAACTGTTTTTT,CASSQDWGQGNEKLFF
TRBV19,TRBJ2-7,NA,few,TGTGCCAGTAGTATGAGCAGGGACCACGAGCAGTACTTC,CASSMSRDHEQYF
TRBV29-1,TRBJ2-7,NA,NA,TGCAGCGTTGCTGGGGACTCCTACGAGCAGTACTTC,CSVAGDSYEQYF
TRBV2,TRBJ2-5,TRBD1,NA,TGTGCCAGCAATCCGACAGGGGGCAAAGAGACCCAGTACTTC,CASNPTGGKETQYF
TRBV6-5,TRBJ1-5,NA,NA,TGTGCCAGCAGTTACAGAGGGGACAGCAATCAGCCCCAGCATTTT,CASSYRGDSNQPQHF
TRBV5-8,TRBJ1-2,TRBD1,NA,TGTGCCAGCAGGTTACCCGGACAGGGGGAATATGGCTACACCTTC,CASRLPGQGEYGYTF
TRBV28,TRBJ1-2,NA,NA,TGTGCCAGCAGTGACAAGATCTATGGCTACACCTTC,CASSDKIYGYTF
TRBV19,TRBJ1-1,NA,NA,TGTGCCAGTAGTGTGACAGGGAACACTGAAGCTTTCTTT,CASSVTGNTEAFF
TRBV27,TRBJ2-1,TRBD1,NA,TGTGCCAGCATAAGGGACAGGGCGCAGTTCTTC,CASIRDRAQFF
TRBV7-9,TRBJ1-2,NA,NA,TGTGCCAGCAGCTTATCCGGACAGCCGGGTGGCTACACCTTC,CASSLSGQPGGYTF
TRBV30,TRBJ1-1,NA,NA,TGTGCCTGGAAATCCTCATATACCACTGAAGCTTTCTTT,CAWKSSYTTEAFF
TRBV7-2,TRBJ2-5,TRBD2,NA,TGTGCCAGCAGCTTTAAGGGGCGGGGGGCTATGGAGACCCAGTACTTC,CASSFKGRGAMETQYF
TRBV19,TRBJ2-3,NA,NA,TGTGCCAGTAGTAGCCCCCGCCGGGGGGCCAGCACAGATACGCAGTATTTT,CASSSPRRGASTDTQYF
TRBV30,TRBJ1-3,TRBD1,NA,TGTGCCTGGAGTGAGGGGGCTGGAGGAAACACCATATATTTT,CAWSEGAGGNTIYF
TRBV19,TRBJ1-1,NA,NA,TGTGCCAGTAGGGCCGACTGGGGAAACACTGAAGCTTTCTTT,CASRADWGNTEAFF
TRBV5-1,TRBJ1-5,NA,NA,TGCGCCAGCAGCTTCTCAGGGGTCGGCAATCAGCCCCAGCATTTT,CASSFSGVGNQPQHF
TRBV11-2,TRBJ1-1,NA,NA,TGTGCCAGCCCAAAGTGGCAGGGGCGGAACACTGAAGCTTTCTTT,CASPKWQGRNTEAFF
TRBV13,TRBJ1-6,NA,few,TGTGCCAGCAGCTTCTCTCAGGGTACTTCACCCCTCCACTTT,CASSFSQGTSPLHF
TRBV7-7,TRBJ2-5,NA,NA,TGTGCTAGCAGCTTAGAAGGGGGAGGAGTAGGGACCCAGTACTTC,CASSLEGGGVGTQYF
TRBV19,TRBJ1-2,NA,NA,TGTGCCAGTACGGGTGGGGTCCCTATTGGCTACACCTTC,CASTGGVPIGYTF
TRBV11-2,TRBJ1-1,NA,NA,TGTGCCAGCACCCTACACGCGAACACTGAAGCTTTCTTT,CASTLHANTEAFF
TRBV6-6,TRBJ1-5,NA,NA,TGTGCCAGCAGTTCCCCTGACCGCTTTGGAGCCCAGCATTTT,CASSSPDRFGAQHF
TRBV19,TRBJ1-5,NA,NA,TGTGAAGGAGGGCATCCTCCCGGGGTAAGCAATCAGCCCCAGCATTTT,CEGGHPPGVSNQPQHF
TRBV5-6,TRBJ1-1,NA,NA,TGTGCCAGCAGCTTGGCCAATAGGGGCAACACTGAAGCTTTCTTT,CASSLANRGNTEAFF
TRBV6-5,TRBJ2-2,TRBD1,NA,TGTGCCAGCAGTTACAGACAGGGGGCGGACGGGGAGCTGTTTTTT,CASSYRQGADGELFF
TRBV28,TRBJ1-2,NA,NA,TGTGCCAGCATCCACCGGGGTATGGGACATGGCTACACCTTC,CASIHRGMGHGYTF
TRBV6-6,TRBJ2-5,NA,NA,TGTGCCAGCAGTTATCACACTCAAGAGACCCAGTACTTC,CASSYHTQETQYF
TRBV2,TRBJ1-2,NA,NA,TGTGCCAGCACTGCGATGATTAACTATGGCTACACCTTC,CASTAMINYGYTF
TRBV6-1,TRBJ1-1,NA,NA,TGTGCCAGCACCACGGGGGGAGGCACTGAAGCTTTCTTT,CASTTGGGTEAFF
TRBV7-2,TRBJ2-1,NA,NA,TGTGCCAGCAGCCCCAGAGGACCGAGTTGGGCCGAGCAGTTCTTC,CASSPRGPSWAEQFF
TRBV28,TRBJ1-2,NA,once,TGTGCCAGCAGTTTCACGAACTATGGCTACACCTTC,CASSFTNYGYTF